These T cell receptor beta chains were read from a single sample in a study of T cell changes during pregnancy in multiple sclerosis. Here immunoSEQ multiplex PCR was the method, and the copy in TCRdb shows in-frame clones only, minus some. The top ten hold approximately 0.91% of the sample, which has about 61,000 clones, around 89% seen once. This sample comprised peripheral blood, obtained in the first trimester of pregnancy. These receptors originate from a female donor in good health, enrolled as a control in a pregnancy study. Both conserved end residues are part of each CDR3. The order of the fields is V gene, clone size, J gene, D gene, CDR3 protein, CDR3 DNA. The D gene is left open where the match is weak. A clone size is listed for some rows: how often the clone was seen (once, few, many), or a class if it is expanded.

v_call: TRBV7-9
clone_size: -
j_call: TRBJ2-7
d_call: -
cdr3_aa: CASSMALYEQYF
cdr3_nt: TGTGCCAGCAGCATGGCCCTCTACGAGCAGTACTTC

v_call: TRBV6-6
clone_size: -
j_call: TRBJ1-5
d_call: TRBD1
cdr3_aa: CASSYSPTGDRQPQHF
cdr3_nt: TGTGCCAGCAGTTACTCCCCGACAGGGGATCGACAGCCCCAGCATTTT

v_call: TRBV7-9
clone_size: once
j_call: TRBJ1-2
d_call: -
cdr3_aa: CASSLERQANYGYTF
cdr3_nt: TGTGCCAGCAGCTTAGAAAGACAAGCAAACTATGGCTACACCTTC

v_call: TRBV14
clone_size: -
j_call: TRBJ2-5
d_call: TRBD1
cdr3_aa: CASSQEGQIWETQYF
cdr3_nt: TGTGCCAGCAGCCAAGAGGGACAGATCTGGGAGACCCAGTACTTC

v_call: TRBV13
clone_size: -
j_call: TRBJ2-3
d_call: -
cdr3_aa: CASSPEDSPSTDTQYF
cdr3_nt: TGTGCCAGCAGCCCGGAGGATAGCCCGAGCACAGATACGCAGTATTTT

v_call: TRBV5-1
clone_size: -
j_call: TRBJ2-7
d_call: -
cdr3_aa: CASSRGLRDHEQYF
cdr3_nt: TGCGCCAGCAGCCGGGGACTTCGGGACCACGAGCAGTACTTC

v_call: TRBV7-8
clone_size: -
j_call: TRBJ2-7
d_call: TRBD1
cdr3_aa: CASSPGTGINEQYF
cdr3_nt: TGTGCCAGCAGCCCCGGGACAGGGATCAACGAGCAGTACTTC

v_call: TRBV19
clone_size: once
j_call: TRBJ1-6
d_call: TRBD1
cdr3_aa: CASSIRDRVSPLHF
cdr3_nt: TGTGCCAGTAGTATTCGGGACAGAGTTTCACCCCTCCACTTT

v_call: TRBV30
clone_size: -
j_call: TRBJ1-2
d_call: -
cdr3_aa: CAWSVYSGSPGGYTF
cdr3_nt: TGTGCCTGGAGTGTATATTCGGGGTCCCCTGGGGGCTACACCTTC

v_call: TRBV4-2
clone_size: -
j_call: TRBJ2-3
d_call: -
cdr3_aa: CASSQDTLGRADTQYF
cdr3_nt: TGTGCCAGCAGCCAAGATACCCTTGGCAGGGCGGATACGCAGTATTTT

v_call: TRBV18
clone_size: -
j_call: TRBJ2-7
d_call: TRBD1
cdr3_aa: CASGQGISYEQYF
cdr3_nt: TGTGCCAGCGGACAGGGAATCTCCTACGAGCAGTACTTC

v_call: TRBV9
clone_size: -
j_call: TRBJ2-3
d_call: TRBD2
cdr3_aa: CASSARGGPSTDTQYF
cdr3_nt: TGTGCCAGCAGCGCCCGGGGGGGCCCTAGCACAGATACGCAGTATTTT

v_call: TRBV11-2
clone_size: -
j_call: TRBJ1-2
d_call: -
cdr3_aa: CASSLDSQGWGYGYTF
cdr3_nt: TGTGCCAGCAGCTTAGACTCACAGGGTTGGGGCTATGGCTACACCTTC

v_call: TRBV4-3
clone_size: -
j_call: TRBJ1-4
d_call: TRBD1
cdr3_aa: CASSQLFLETGGLKKLFF
cdr3_nt: TGCGCCAGCAGCCAGTTATTCTTAGAGACAGGGGGACTGAAAAAACTGTTTTTT

v_call: TRBV2
clone_size: -
j_call: TRBJ1-4
d_call: -
cdr3_aa: CAGSWATNEKLFF
cdr3_nt: TGTGCCGGGTCGTGGGCGACTAATGAAAAACTGTTTTTT

v_call: TRBV30
clone_size: -
j_call: TRBJ2-1
d_call: -
cdr3_aa: CAWEFGGGNEQFF
cdr3_nt: TGTGCCTGGGAGTTCGGGGGAGGCAATGAGCAGTTCTTC

v_call: TRBV18
clone_size: few
j_call: TRBJ2-7
d_call: -
cdr3_aa: CASSPASLNEQYF
cdr3_nt: TGTGCCAGCTCACCCGCGAGCCTTAACGAGCAGTACTTC

v_call: TRBV19
clone_size: -
j_call: TRBJ2-3
d_call: TRBD2
cdr3_aa: CASTPRSGGGAEDTQYF
cdr3_nt: TGTGCCAGTACCCCCAGAAGTGGCGGGGGGGCCGAAGATACGCAGTATTTT

v_call: TRBV25-1
clone_size: -
j_call: TRBJ2-1
d_call: -
cdr3_aa: CASSEDRIEQFF
cdr3_nt: TGTGCCAGCAGTGAAGACAGAATTGAGCAGTTCTTC

v_call: TRBV5-1
clone_size: -
j_call: TRBJ1-1
d_call: TRBD1
cdr3_aa: CASIDYEGARTEAFF
cdr3_nt: TGCGCCAGCATAGATTACGAGGGGGCGCGCACTGAAGCTTTCTTT

v_call: TRBV6-4
clone_size: -
j_call: TRBJ2-7
d_call: -
cdr3_aa: CASTDSYEQYF
cdr3_nt: TGTGCCAGCACCGACAGTTACGAGCAGTACTTC

v_call: TRBV6-1
clone_size: -
j_call: TRBJ1-5
d_call: -
cdr3_aa: CASSEGQRRNYNQPQHF
cdr3_nt: TGTGCCAGCAGTGAAGGACAGAGAAGAAACTACAATCAGCCCCAGCATTTT

v_call: TRBV5-6
clone_size: once
j_call: TRBJ1-1
d_call: TRBD1
cdr3_aa: CASSLGPTGGRRHTEAFF
cdr3_nt: TGTGCCAGCAGCTTGGGTCCGACAGGGGGAAGGAGACACACTGAAGCTTTCTTT

v_call: TRBV7-8
clone_size: -
j_call: TRBJ1-1
d_call: TRBD1
cdr3_aa: CASSDRTGGTEAFF
cdr3_nt: TGTGCCAGCAGCGACCGAACAGGGGGCACTGAAGCTTTCTTT

v_call: TRBV14
clone_size: -
j_call: TRBJ1-2
d_call: TRBD1
cdr3_aa: CASSFETGQTYYGYTF
cdr3_nt: TGTGCCAGCAGCTTCGAGACAGGGCAAACGTACTATGGCTACACCTTC

v_call: TRBV6-6
clone_size: -
j_call: TRBJ2-7
d_call: TRBD1
cdr3_aa: CASRPGQGADEQYF
cdr3_nt: TGTGCCAGCAGGCCGGGACAGGGGGCAGACGAGCAGTACTTC

v_call: TRBV4-1
clone_size: -
j_call: TRBJ2-4
d_call: -
cdr3_aa: CASSQAAPTGGGNIQYF
cdr3_nt: TGCGCCAGCAGCCAAGCAGCTCCGACAGGCGGTGGAAACATTCAGTACTTC

v_call: TRBV5-6
clone_size: -
j_call: TRBJ2-2
d_call: TRBD2
cdr3_aa: CASSLAGGPSTGELFF
cdr3_nt: TGTGCCAGCAGCCTAGCGGGGGGGCCGAGTACCGGGGAGCTGTTTTTT

v_call: TRBV7-2
clone_size: -
j_call: TRBJ1-2
d_call: TRBD1
cdr3_aa: CASSWTGNYGYTF
cdr3_nt: TGTGCCAGCAGCTGGACAGGGAACTATGGCTACACCTTC

v_call: TRBV6-1
clone_size: -
j_call: TRBJ2-7
d_call: -
cdr3_aa: CASSVTGSTNAEQYF
cdr3_nt: TGTGCCAGCAGTGTTACAGGGTCCACGAATGCCGAGCAGTACTTC

v_call: TRBV10-3
clone_size: -
j_call: TRBJ2-7
d_call: TRBD2
cdr3_aa: CAISESQAGGSYEQYF
cdr3_nt: TGTGCCATCAGTGAGTCGCAGGCGGGGGGTTCCTACGAGCAGTACTTC

v_call: TRBV19
clone_size: -
j_call: TRBJ2-3
d_call: -
cdr3_aa: CASSPGGATDTQYF
cdr3_nt: TGTGCCAGTAGCCCTGGGGGGGCGACAGATACGCAGTATTTT

v_call: TRBV5-1
clone_size: -
j_call: TRBJ2-2
d_call: TRBD1
cdr3_aa: CASSWTGPGELFF
cdr3_nt: TGCGCCAGCAGCTGGACAGGTCCCGGGGAGCTGTTTTTT

v_call: TRBV9
clone_size: -
j_call: TRBJ2-3
d_call: TRBD2
cdr3_aa: CASQAGASTDTQYF
cdr3_nt: TGTGCCAGCCAAGCGGGGGCTAGCACAGATACGCAGTATTTT

v_call: TRBV14
clone_size: -
j_call: TRBJ2-7
d_call: TRBD1
cdr3_aa: CASSLRGLYEQYF
cdr3_nt: TGTGCCAGCAGCCTCAGGGGGCTCTACGAGCAGTACTTC

v_call: TRBV30
clone_size: -
j_call: TRBJ1-5
d_call: -
cdr3_aa: CAWTVRGQPQHF
cdr3_nt: TGTGCCTGGACGGTACGCGGTCAGCCCCAGCATTTT

v_call: TRBV6-6
clone_size: -
j_call: TRBJ1-2
d_call: TRBD1
cdr3_aa: CASSYRDSLNYGYTF
cdr3_nt: TGTGCCAGCAGTTACCGGGACAGCCTCAACTATGGCTACACCTTC

v_call: TRBV6-1
clone_size: once
j_call: TRBJ2-2
d_call: TRBD2
cdr3_aa: CASSEIGEGTGELFF
cdr3_nt: TGTGCCAGCAGTGAAATCGGGGAGGGCACCGGGGAGCTGTTTTTT

v_call: TRBV4-3
clone_size: once
j_call: TRBJ1-1
d_call: -
cdr3_aa: CASSQDAVGVRTEAFF
cdr3_nt: TGCGCCAGCAGCCAAGACGCGGTGGGTGTCCGCACTGAAGCTTTCTTT

v_call: TRBV4-3
clone_size: -
j_call: TRBJ1-1
d_call: TRBD1
cdr3_aa: CASSQDDRGIGAAFF
cdr3_nt: TGCGCCAGCAGCCAAGACGACAGGGGGATAGGTGCGGCTTTCTTT

v_call: TRBV27
clone_size: -
j_call: TRBJ2-7
d_call: -
cdr3_aa: CASSARDGLTREQYF
cdr3_nt: TGTGCCAGCAGTGCAAGGGACGGACTAACTAGGGAGCAGTACTTC

v_call: TRBV6-5
clone_size: once
j_call: TRBJ1-1
d_call: -
cdr3_aa: CASSYSYRDTEAFF
cdr3_nt: TGTGCCAGCAGTTATTCTTATCGGGACACTGAAGCTTTCTTT

v_call: TRBV30
clone_size: -
j_call: TRBJ1-3
d_call: -
cdr3_aa: CAWSLSLFSSGNTIYF
cdr3_nt: TGTGCCTGGAGCCTGTCCCTTTTTAGCTCTGGAAACACCATATATTTT

v_call: TRBV21-1
clone_size: -
j_call: TRBJ1-2
d_call: -
cdr3_aa: CASSTPLPRETRYTF
cdr3_nt: TGTGCCAGCAGCACGCCACTGCCCCGGGAAACACGCTACACCTTC

v_call: TRBV19
clone_size: -
j_call: TRBJ1-5
d_call: -
cdr3_aa: CASSWDSRDNQPQHF
cdr3_nt: TGTGCCAGTAGCTGGGACTCTAGGGACAATCAGCCCCAGCATTTT

v_call: TRBV4-2
clone_size: -
j_call: TRBJ2-3
d_call: -
cdr3_aa: CASSQEQPRDTQYF
cdr3_nt: TGTGCCAGCAGCCAAGAACAACCTCGCGATACGCAGTATTTT

v_call: TRBV7-9
clone_size: -
j_call: TRBJ2-7
d_call: TRBD1
cdr3_aa: CASSFGQGLYEQYF
cdr3_nt: TGTGCCAGCAGCTTCGGACAGGGCCTCTACGAGCAGTACTTC

v_call: TRBV7-2
clone_size: once
j_call: TRBJ2-5
d_call: -
cdr3_aa: CASSPKETQYF
cdr3_nt: TGTGCCAGCAGCCCAAAAGAGACCCAGTACTTC